This is a list of T cell receptor beta chains from one sample in a study of blood T cell repertoires in COVID-19. This table comes from immunoSEQ multiplex PCR, and its TCRdb copy is limited to in-frame clones, with some not included. The table lists 180,000 or so clones, around 82% of them singletons, with under 3% in the top ten. Sequences were obtained from peripheral blood. These receptors originate from a human donor with acute or convalescent COVID-19. The donor label of this sample is uncertain. The CDR3 runs from the conserved cysteine through the conserved F or W. D genes are given only for firm matches. Size values are once, few and many counts, or a class for expanded clones, and some rows have none.

CASSPEEGSAFF	TGTGCCAGCAGCCCGGAGGAGGGTTCCGCTTTCTTT	12	-	TRBV6-5	TRBJ1-1	-
CASGPDREFGETQYF	TGTGCCAGCGGCCCCGACAGGGAGTTCGGGGAGACCCAGTACTTC	15	TRBD1	TRBV5-8	TRBJ2-5	-
CASSLTSGRLGTGELFF	TGTGCCAGCAGCTTAACTAGCGGGAGGTTAGGTACCGGGGAGCTGTTTTTT	17	TRBD2	TRBV11-2	TRBJ2-2	-
CSTQAGGGIEQFF	TGCAGCACCCAAGCGGGAGGGGGAATTGAGCAGTTCTTC	13	TRBD2	TRBV29-1	TRBJ2-1	few
CASSIGLGLSYEQYF	TGTGCCAGTAGTATTGGGTTGGGACTCTCCTACGAGCAGTACTTC	15	-	TRBV19	TRBJ2-7	few
CASTLDRTSSYEQYF	TGTGCCAGCACCCTGGACAGAACCAGCTCCTACGAGCAGTACTTC	15	-	TRBV6-5	TRBJ2-7	once
CASSKDVRGSYEQYF	TGTGCCAGCAGCAAAGATGTGCGGGGCTCCTACGAGCAGTACTTC	15	-	TRBV21-1	TRBJ2-7	once
CASSSHRGQNTEAFF	TGTGCCAGCAGCTCCCACAGGGGGCAGAACACTGAAGCTTTCTTT	15	TRBD1	TRBV11-2	TRBJ1-1	-
CAANSGYGEKLFF	TGTGCAGCGAACTCAGGGTACGGCGAAAAACTGTTTTTT	13	-	TRBV30	TRBJ1-4	-
CAISELGNSNQPQHF	TGTGCCATCAGTGAGCTGGGCAATAGCAATCAGCCCCAGCATTTT	15	-	TRBV10-3	TRBJ1-5	-
CASSLVGVQDEKLFF	TGCGCCAGCAGCTTGGTTGGGGTACAGGATGAAAAACTGTTTTTT	15	-	TRBV5-1	TRBJ1-4	few
CASSQGAIGVDEKLFF	TGTGCCAGCAGCCAAGGGGCGATAGGGGTGGATGAAAAACTGTTTTTT	16	-	TRBV3-1/TRBV3-2	TRBJ1-4	-
CASSLAGSDTQYF	TGTGCCAGCAGCTTAGCAGGGTCAGATACGCAGTATTTT	13	-	TRBV11-2	TRBJ2-3	-
CASSQAWGGESSYEQYF	TGTGCCAGCAGCCAAGCCTGGGGCGGGGAAAGCTCCTACGAGCAGTACTTC	17	-	TRBV4-2	TRBJ2-7	-
CACNGGGYEQYF	TGTGCCTGCAACGGGGGGGGCTACGAGCAGTACTTC	12	TRBD2	TRBV30	TRBJ2-7	once
CASSLVGAADTQYF	TGTGCCAGCAGCTTAGTGGGGGCCGCAGATACGCAGTATTTT	14	-	TRBV7-9	TRBJ2-3	-
CASRLAGGPEEQFF	TGTGCCAGCAGGCTAGCGGGGGGGCCGGAGGAGCAGTTCTTC	14	TRBD2	TRBV2	TRBJ2-1	-
CASSPRDRGIGGYTF	TGTGCCAGCAGCCCCAGGGACAGGGGAATAGGTGGCTACACCTTC	15	TRBD1	TRBV7-7	TRBJ1-2	-
CASSVGATSGYEQYF	TGTGCCAGCAGCGTAGGTGCGACTAGCGGCTACGAGCAGTACTTC	15	TRBD2	TRBV9	TRBJ2-7	-
CASSLRTSTNEQFF	TGTGCCAGCAGCTTAAGGACTAGTACCAATGAGCAGTTCTTC	14	TRBD2	TRBV7-6	TRBJ2-1	-
CASSPRQAGLVSYNEQFF	TGTGCCAGCAGCCCGCGACAGGCAGGTTTAGTCTCCTACAATGAGCAGTTCTTC	18	-	TRBV14	TRBJ2-1	-
CAPPREETYEQYF	TGTGCCCCCCCTCGAGAAGAAACCTACGAGCAGTACTTC	13	-	TRBV12-3/TRBV12-4	TRBJ2-7	-
CASSTPSGGRSKNIQYF	TGTGCCAGCAGTACCCCCTCCGGGGGGCGCTCTAAAAACATTCAGTACTTC	17	-	TRBV6-2/TRBV6-3	TRBJ2-4	-
CASSYEGGSCRYSGNTIYF	TGTGCCAGCAGTTATGAGGGGGGGTCCTGCCGGTACTCTGGAAACACCATATATTTT	19	-	TRBV6-9	TRBJ1-3	-
CASSPTGTLLETQYF	TGTGCCAGCAGCCCGACCGGGACTTTATTGGAGACCCAGTACTTC	15	-	TRBV7-6	TRBJ2-5	-
CASSLSQGRDNSPLHF	TGTGCCAGCAGCTTATCTCAAGGGAGGGATAATTCACCCCTCCACTTT	16	-	TRBV7-6	TRBJ1-6	-
CASAGDTEAFF	TGTGCCAGCGCAGGGGACACTGAAGCTTTCTTT	11	-	TRBV2	TRBJ1-1	-
CASSRPSAGGYNEQFF	TGTGCCAGTAGTAGGCCATCAGCGGGGGGATACAATGAGCAGTTCTTC	16	TRBD2	TRBV19	TRBJ2-1	-
CASSLWGTSSGTDTQYF	TGTGCCAGCAGTTTATGGGGGACATCCTCGGGCACAGATACGCAGTATTTT	17	-	TRBV28	TRBJ2-3	once
CASSQDSYGYTF	TGTGCCAGCAGCCAAGACAGCTATGGCTACACCTTC	12	-	TRBV3-1/TRBV3-2	TRBJ1-2	-
CASSGKDRRNSPLHF	TGTGCCAGTAGTGGGAAGGACAGGAGAAATTCACCCCTCCACTTT	15	TRBD1	TRBV19	TRBJ1-6	-
CASSPSQDGSGSGTLNEQFF	TGTGCCAGCAGCCCCTCGCAGGATGGGTCGGGTAGCGGGACTTTAAATGAGCAGTTCTTC	20	TRBD2	TRBV7-3	TRBJ2-1	-
CASSLVGQGAGANVLTF	TGTGCCAGCAGCTTGGTTGGACAGGGGGCTGGGGCCAACGTCCTGACTTTC	17	TRBD1	TRBV5-6	TRBJ2-6	-
CASSHTANTGELFF	TGTGCCAGCAGCCACACAGCGAACACCGGGGAGCTGTTTTTT	14	-	TRBV7-9	TRBJ2-2	-
CRPMRASTIYF	TGCAGGCCGATGCGGGCGAGCACCATATATTTT	11	-	TRBV20-1	TRBJ1-3	-
CASSSSGRDTDTQYF	TGTGCCAGCAGCTCTAGCGGGAGGGACACAGATACGCAGTATTTT	15	TRBD2	TRBV7-2	TRBJ2-3	-
CASSFLQGTRSYNEQFF	TGTGCCAGCAGTTTCTTACAGGGGACACGCTCCTACAATGAGCAGTTCTTC	17	TRBD1	TRBV27	TRBJ2-1	few
CASSLDFGQRGTEAFF	TGTGCCAGCAGCCTGGATTTCGGACAGCGCGGCACTGAAGCTTTCTTT	16	-	TRBV4-2	TRBJ1-1	-
CASSPTESTAGKQYF	TGTGCCAGCAGCCCGACAGAGTCGACGGCCGGTAAGCAGTACTTC	15	-	TRBV6-5	TRBJ2-7	-
CAWSDGGSPLHF	TGTGCCTGGAGTGATGGAGGATCACCCCTCCACTTT	12	-	TRBV30	TRBJ1-6	-
CASSLQGGWNTEAFF	TGCGCCAGCAGCTTACAGGGGGGTTGGAACACTGAAGCTTTCTTT	15	TRBD1	TRBV5-1	TRBJ1-1	-
CASRQTSGRRDEQFF	TGCGCCAGCAGGCAAACTAGCGGGAGAAGGGATGAGCAGTTCTTC	15	TRBD2	TRBV5-1	TRBJ2-1	-
CASSPSVYSNQPQHF	TGTGCCAGCAGCCCCTCCGTTTATAGCAATCAGCCCCAGCATTTT	15	-	TRBV28	TRBJ1-5	-
CASSVQGAGANVLTF	TGTGCCAGCAGTGTACAGGGGGCTGGGGCCAACGTCCTGACTTTC	15	TRBD1	TRBV2	TRBJ2-6	-
CASSQDRYNEQFF	TGTGCCAGCAGCCAGGACAGATACAATGAGCAGTTCTTC	13	-	TRBV11-3	TRBJ2-1	-